Sequencing of this T cell receptor (beta chain) was carried out in a study of blood T cells in healthy people across ages. This clonotype was counted between two and nine times. Combining a sample-barcoded 5' primer with a J-beta primer mix, a second PCR ran for roughly 6 to 12 cycles. Every single cDNA molecule received a tag from a template-switch adaptor with 12 random nucleotides. TCRdb analysed the 5' RACE reads with MiXCR anew, one entry per CDR3 protein. Among under 950,000 distinct CDR3 sequences listed, around a fifth were seen once. The sequenced sample was blood. The receptor comes from a man in his 70s in good health.

The CDR3: CASSLARGVGELFF. CDR3 sequence (DNA): TGTGCCAGCAGCTTAGCGCGAGGGGTCGGGGAGCTGTTTTTT. The V and J genes are TRBV7-6 and TRBJ2-2; D assignment may be TRBD1 or TRBD2 (5 bases each). The CDR3 length is 14 residues. Germline CDR1 reads SGHVS; CDR2 reads FNYEAQ. V lost 0 bases, J lost 7 bases, and 9 bases lay in between. The full variable domain, with the rest looked up from reference TRBV7-6 and TRBJ2-2, is GAGVSQSPRYKVTKRGQDVALRCDPISGHVSLYWYRQALGQGPEFLTYFNYEAQQDKSGLPNDRFSAERPEGSISTLTIQRTEQRDSAMYRCASSLARGVGELFFGEGSRLTVL.